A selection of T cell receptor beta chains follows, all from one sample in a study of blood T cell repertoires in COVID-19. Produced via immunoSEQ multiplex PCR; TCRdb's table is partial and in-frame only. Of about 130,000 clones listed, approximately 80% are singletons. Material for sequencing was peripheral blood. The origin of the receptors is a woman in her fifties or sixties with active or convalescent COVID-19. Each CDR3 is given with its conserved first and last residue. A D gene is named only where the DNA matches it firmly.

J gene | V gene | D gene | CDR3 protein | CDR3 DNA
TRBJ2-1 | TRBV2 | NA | CASSHKYAGTAYNEQFF | TGTGCCAGCAGTCATAAATACGCCGGGACTGCGTACAATGAGCAGTTCTTC
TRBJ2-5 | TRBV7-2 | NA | CASSLWSGLLQETQYF | TGTGCCAGCAGCCTCTGGTCAGGGCTCCTACAAGAGACCCAGTACTTC
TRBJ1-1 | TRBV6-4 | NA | CASSGDLTGEAFF | TGTGCCAGCAGTGGGGACTTGACGGGTGAAGCTTTCTTT
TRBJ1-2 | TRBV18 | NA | CASSRGETYVGYTF | TGTGCCAGCTCACGGGGGGAAACCTATGTTGGCTACACCTTC
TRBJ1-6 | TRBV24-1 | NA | CATSEAGDFYNSPLHF | TGTGCCACCAGTGAGGCAGGGGATTTTTATAATTCACCCCTCCACTTT
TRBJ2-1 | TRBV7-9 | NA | CASSSPLEQFF | TGTGCCAGCAGCTCCCCCCTTGAGCAGTTCTTC
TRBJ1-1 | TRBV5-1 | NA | CASSLALNTEAFF | TGCGCCAGCAGCTTGGCGTTGAACACTGAAGCTTTCTTT
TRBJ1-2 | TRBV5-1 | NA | CASSLASGDGYTF | TGCGCCAGCAGCTTGGCTTCAGGGGATGGCTACACCTTC
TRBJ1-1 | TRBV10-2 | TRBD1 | CASSELEGRGVTEAFF | TGCGCCAGCAGTGAGCTCGAGGGCAGGGGGGTCACTGAAGCTTTCTTT
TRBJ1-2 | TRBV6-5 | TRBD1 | CATGQGDFGGYTF | TGTGCCACGGGACAGGGGGACTTCGGTGGCTACACCTTC
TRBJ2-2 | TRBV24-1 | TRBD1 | CATLGQGDTGELFF | TGTGCCACCCTCGGACAGGGCGACACCGGGGAGCTGTTTTTT
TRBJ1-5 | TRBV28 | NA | CASSLFGAGQPQHF | TGTGCCAGCAGTTTGTTTGGCGCGGGTCAGCCCCAGCATTTT
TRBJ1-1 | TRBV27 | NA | CASNPRGLNTEAFF | TGTGCCAGCAACCCCAGGGGCCTGAACACTGAAGCTTTCTTT
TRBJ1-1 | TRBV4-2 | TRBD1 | CASSQAGTVNTEAFF | TGTGCCAGCAGCCAAGCCGGGACAGTGAACACTGAAGCTTTCTTT
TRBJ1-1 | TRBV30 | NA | CAWSVGRGMNTEAFF | TGTGCCTGGAGTGTAGGTAGGGGTATGAACACTGAAGCTTTCTTT
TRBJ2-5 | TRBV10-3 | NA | CAISAGEDETQYF | TGTGCCATCAGTGCGGGAGAGGATGAGACCCAGTACTTC
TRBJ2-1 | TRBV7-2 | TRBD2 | CASSATSGVGNEQFF | TGTGCCAGCAGCGCAACTAGCGGTGTAGGAAATGAGCAGTTCTTC
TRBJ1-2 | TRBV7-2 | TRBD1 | CASKGQGDYGYTF | TGTGCCAGCAAGGGACAGGGAGACTATGGCTACACCTTC
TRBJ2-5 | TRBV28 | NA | CASSSPGRPETQYF | TGTGCCAGCAGTTCTCCCGGGAGACCAGAGACCCAGTACTTC
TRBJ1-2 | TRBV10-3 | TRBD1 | CAISPSWDRGEGYTF | TGTGCCATCAGTCCTTCGTGGGACAGGGGCGAAGGCTACACCTTC
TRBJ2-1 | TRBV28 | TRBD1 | CASSTPSQGAVDEQFF | TGTGCCAGCAGCACCCCCTCTCAGGGGGCAGTGGATGAGCAGTTCTTC
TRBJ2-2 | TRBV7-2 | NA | CASSPFWAPNTGELFF | TGTGCCAGCAGCCCCTTCTGGGCTCCGAACACCGGGGAGCTGTTTTTT
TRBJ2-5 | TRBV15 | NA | CATSRGALETQYF | TGTGCCACCAGCAGGGGGGCCTTGGAGACCCAGTACTTC
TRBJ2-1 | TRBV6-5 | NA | CASSSFGGNEQFF | TGTGCCAGCAGTTCCTTTGGGGGGAATGAGCAGTTCTTC
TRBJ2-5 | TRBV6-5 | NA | CASSYDGEETQYF | TGTGCCAGCAGTTATGACGGGGAAGAGACCCAGTACTTC